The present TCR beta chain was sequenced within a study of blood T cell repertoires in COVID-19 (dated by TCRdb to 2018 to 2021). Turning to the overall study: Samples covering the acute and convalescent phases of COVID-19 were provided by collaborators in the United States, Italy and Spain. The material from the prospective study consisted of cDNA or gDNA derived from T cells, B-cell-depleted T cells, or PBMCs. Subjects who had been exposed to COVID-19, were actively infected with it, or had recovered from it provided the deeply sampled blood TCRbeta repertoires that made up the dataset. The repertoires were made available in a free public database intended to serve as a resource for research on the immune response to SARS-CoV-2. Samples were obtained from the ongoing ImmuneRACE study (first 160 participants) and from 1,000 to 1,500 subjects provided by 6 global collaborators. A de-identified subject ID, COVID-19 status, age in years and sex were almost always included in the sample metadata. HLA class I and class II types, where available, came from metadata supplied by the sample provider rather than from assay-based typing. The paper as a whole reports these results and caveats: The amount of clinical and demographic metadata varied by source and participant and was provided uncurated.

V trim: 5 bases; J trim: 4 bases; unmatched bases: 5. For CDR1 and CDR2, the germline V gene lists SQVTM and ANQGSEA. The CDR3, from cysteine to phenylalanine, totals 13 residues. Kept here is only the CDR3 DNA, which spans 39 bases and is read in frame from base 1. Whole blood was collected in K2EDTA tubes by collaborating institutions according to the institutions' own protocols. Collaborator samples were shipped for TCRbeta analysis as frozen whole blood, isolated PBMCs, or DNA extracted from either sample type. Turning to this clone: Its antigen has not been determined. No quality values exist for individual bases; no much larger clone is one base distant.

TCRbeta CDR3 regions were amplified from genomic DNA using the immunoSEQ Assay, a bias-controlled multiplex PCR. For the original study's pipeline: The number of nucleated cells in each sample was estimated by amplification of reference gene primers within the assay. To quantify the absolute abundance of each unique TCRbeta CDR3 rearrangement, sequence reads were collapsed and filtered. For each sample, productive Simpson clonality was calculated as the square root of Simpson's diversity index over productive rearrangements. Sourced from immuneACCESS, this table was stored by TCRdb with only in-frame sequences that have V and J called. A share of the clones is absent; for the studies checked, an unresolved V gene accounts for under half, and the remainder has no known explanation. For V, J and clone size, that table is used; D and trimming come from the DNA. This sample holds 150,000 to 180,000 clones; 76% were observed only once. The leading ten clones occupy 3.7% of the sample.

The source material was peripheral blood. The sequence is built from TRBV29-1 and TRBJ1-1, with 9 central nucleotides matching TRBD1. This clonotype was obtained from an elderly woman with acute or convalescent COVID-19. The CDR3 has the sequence CSVKTGGSTEAFF. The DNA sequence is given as TGCAGCGTTAAGACAGGGGGATCCACTGAAGCTTTCTTT.